Below are 22 T cell receptor beta chains sequenced from a single sample in a study of blood T cells in healthy people across ages. A second PCR, run for roughly 6 to 11 cycles, used a sample-barcoded 5' primer plus a J-beta primer mix. TCRdb redid the calling of the 5' RACE reads with MiXCR, one entry per CDR3 protein. The sample consists of some 760,000 distinct CDR3 sequences, around 25% of them appearing once. These data were also reused for a study on T cells of mothers and their children.

Material: blood. The receptors stem from a boy younger than 18 in good health.

The chain is built from TRBV5-1 and TRBJ1-5, with D possibly matching TRBD1 (5 bases). The CDR3 runs to 15 residues. The V gene's germline CDR1 is SGHRS and CDR2 YFSETQ. V lost 4 bases to trimming and J lost 0 bases, with 11 bases between them. CDR3 in amino acids: CASSQEGYSNQPQHF. As DNA, the CDR3 is TGCGCCAGCAGCCAAGAGGGGTATAGCAATCAGCCCCAGCATTTT.

This clonotype was recorded a few times. The chain uses TRBV12-3 or TRBV12-4 and TRBJ2-7; D gene unclear. V lost 8 bases and J lost 2, with 13 bases in between. The CDR3 sequence is 13 residues long. CDR3 coding DNA: TGTGCCAGCGGCATGGGCGGTACCTACGAGCAGTACTTC. Translating it yields CASGMGGTYEQYF.

The chain links TRBV14 to TRBJ2-1, with 11 positions matching TRBD2. CDR3 size: 17 residues. V lost 1 base and J lost 4; bases outside the gene matches: 6. CDR1 is SGHDN, CDR2 FVKESK, per germline. CDR3 residues: CASSQASGLAVYNEQFF. For the CDR3, the DNA is TGTGCCAGCAGCCAAGCGTCGGGACTAGCGGTGTACAATGAGCAGTTCTTC. Supplemented by reference TRBV14 and TRBJ2-1, the full variable domain reads EAGVTQFPSHSVIEKGQTVTLRCDPISGHDNLYWYRRVMGKEIKFLLHFVKESKQDESGMPNNRFLAERTGGTYSTLKVQPAELEDSGVYFCASSQASGLAVYNEQFFGPGTRLTVL.

The V call is TRBV2, the J call TRBJ2-1; D not resolved. The V end was cut by 4 bases, the J end by 1 base, with 14 bases between. This CDR3 spans 16 amino acids. Germline V gene data show CDR1 as SNHLY and CDR2 as FYNNEI. CDR3 in amino acids: CASSGPGIVSYNEQFF. Written as DNA, the CDR3 is TGTGCCAGCAGTGGCCCAGGAATTGTTTCCTACAATGAGCAGTTCTTC.

The rearrangement joins TRBV6-1 to TRBJ2-7, with D possibly called TRBD1 or TRBD2 (5 bases each). CDR3 length equals 16 residues. Germline V gene lookup returns CDR1 MNHNS and CDR2 SASEGT. V was cut by 7 bases and J by 2 bases, with 21 bases left in between. The CDR3 here is CASTPTREGSTYEQYF. The CDR3 DNA follows: TGTGCCAGCACCCCGACCCGTGAGGGGTCTACCTACGAGCAGTACTTC.

This clonotype has just a few counts. CDR3: CATSAGIYGYTF. CDR3 sequence (DNA): TGTGCCACCAGTGCTGGGATCTATGGCTACACCTTC. The chain uses TRBV24-1 and TRBJ1-2; D is ambiguous. Germline V gene sequence: CDR1 KGHDR, CDR2 SFDVKD. This CDR3 spans 12 amino acids. Trimming removed 5 bases at V and 4 bases at J, with 7 bases between.

This clonotype was detected a few times. J is TRBJ2-1 and V is TRBV6-6; TRBD1 agrees at 7 bases. The end of the DNA aligns better with TRBJ2-7, so the J call may be wrong. The germline V gene encodes CDR1 MNHNY and CDR2 SVGAGI (reference sequence). The CDR3 is 15 amino acids. The CDR3 here is CASSYEAGGFDEQYF. Here the CDR3 DNA reads TGTGCCAGCAGTTACGAAGCAGGGGGTTTCGACGAGCAGTACTTC.

The rearrangement joins TRBV7-9 to TRBJ2-1; D is unclear. Germline-derived CDR1 and CDR2 are SEHNR and FQNEAQ (reference sequence). The CDR3 runs to 16 residues. V was pared by 6 bases and J by 5 bases, with 20 bases between. The CDR3 region is CASSPVPASPDNEQFF. The CDR3 DNA sequence: TGTGCCAGCAGTCCGGTACCGGCCTCCCCCGACAATGAGCAGTTCTTC.

The chain uses TRBV7-3 and TRBJ2-2; TRBD2 matches at 9 bases. The CDR3 runs to 16 residues. The trim removed 5 bases at V and 4 bases at J, leaving 8 bases unmatched. Germline assignment: CDR1 SGHTA and CDR2 FQGTGA. The CDR3 is CASSQLGSGSTGELFF. As DNA, the CDR3 is TGTGCCAGCAGCCAACTCGGTAGCGGGAGCACCGGGGAGCTGTTTTTT. Full variable domain (remainder filled in from reference TRBV7-3 and TRBJ2-2): GAGVSQTPSNKVTEKGKYVELRCDPISGHTALYWYRQSLGQGPEFLIYFQGTGAADDSGLPNDRFFAVRPEGSVSTLKIQRTERGDSAVYLCASSQLGSGSTGELFFGEGSRLTVL.

V and J are TRBV12-3 or TRBV12-4 and TRBJ2-7; possibly TRBD1 for D (5 bases). The CDR3 has 11 residues. The V end was cut by 3 bases, the J end by 7 bases, with 7 bases between. The CDR3 region is CASSFHREQYF. The CDR3 DNA reads TGTGCCAGCAGTTTCCACAGGGAGCAGTACTTC.

Points on this clonotype: Sequence at one end of the junction differs from germline and may be a read error. The chain uses TRBV28 and TRBJ2-5, with D tentatively TRBD1 (5 bases). The germline CDR1 and CDR2 sequences are MDHEN and SYDVKM. CDR3 length: 13 residues. CDR3 nucleotides: TGTGCCTCGGAATTGGGGCGGCAAGGGACCCAGTACTTC. Amino acids: CASELGRQGTQYF.

V usage is TRBV7-2 and J usage is TRBJ2-1, with D possibly being TRBD2 (7 bases). There are 15 residues in the CDR3. The germline CDR1 and CDR2 sequences are SGHTA and FQGNSA. Trimming left V 0 bases short and J 8 bases short, with 14 bases between. The CDR3 coding sequence is TGTGCCAGCAGCTTAGCTTCAGGCGGGGGCTATGAGCAGTTCTTC. Amino acid sequence: CASSLASGGGYEQFF.

The chain couples TRBV29-1 to TRBJ2-5, with a weak D call TRBD2 (6 bases). CDR1 and CDR2 from the germline V gene are SQVTM and ANQGSEA. V was shortened by 0 bases and J by 4 bases, with 9 bases between the two germline ends. This CDR3 is built from 13 residues. The CDR3 region is CSVEEEGSETQYF. In DNA, the CDR3 is TGCAGCGTTGAAGAGGAGGGGTCAGAGACCCAGTACTTC. The full variable domain, with the rest looked up from reference TRBV29-1 and TRBJ2-5, is SAVISQKPSRDICQRGTSLTIQCQVDSQVTMMFWYRQQPGQSLTLIATANQGSEATYESGFVIDKFPISRPNLTFSTLTVSNMSPEDSSIYLCSVEEEGSETQYFGPGTRLLVL.

The chain couples TRBV7-9 to TRBJ2-7; tentatively, D is TRBD1 or TRBD2 (5 bases each). CDR3 length: 14 amino acids. Trimming took off 4 bases at V and 12 bases at J, with 22 bases between the two ends. From germline, CDR1 is SEHNR and CDR2 FQNEAQ (reference sequence). The CDR3 here is CASSWDGRLFELYF. The CDR3 DNA reads as TGTGCCAGCAGCTGGGACGGCCGTCTGTTCGAATTGTACTTC. The whole variable domain, remainder taken from reference TRBV7-9 and TRBJ2-7, is DTGVSQNPRHKITKRGQNVTFRCDPISEHNRLYWYRQTLGQGPEFLTYFQNEAQLEKSRLLSDRFSAERPKGSFSTLEIQRTEQGDSAMYLCASSWDGRLFELYFGPGTRLTVT.

V usage is TRBV24-1 and J usage is TRBJ2-5; 7 bases are a match to TRBD2. There are 13 residues in the CDR3. Trimming at V came to 5 bases and at J to 4 bases, leaving 3 bases not matched to a gene. The germline V gene has CDR1 KGHDR and CDR2 SFDVKD. In nucleotides, the CDR3 is TGTGCCACCAGTGGACCGGGAGGAGAGACCCAGTACTTC. Amino acids: CATSGPGGETQYF.

Only a few counts were recorded for this clonotype. The chain is built from TRBV7-2 and TRBJ1-5; 9 bases fit TRBD1. There are 15 residues in the CDR3. CDR1 SGHTA and CDR2 FQGNSA come from the germline V gene. With 1 base clipped from V and 5 bases from J, the junction kept 3 bases outside the gene matches. The CDR3 DNA is TGTGCCAGCAGCTTAGGGGGACAGGGCGATCAGCCCCAGCATTTT. It yields the protein CASSLGGQGDQPQHF.

This chain links TRBV3-1 with TRBJ1-5; no definite D call. This CDR3 contains 14 residues. Germline V gene data show CDR1 as LGHDT and CDR2 as YNNKEL (reference sequence). V was pared by 4 bases and J by 3 bases, with 10 bases between. Here the CDR3 reads CASSLGPANQPQHF. The CDR3 nucleotides read TGTGCCAGCAGCCTCGGCCCGGCCAATCAGCCCCAGCATTTT.

In its sample, this clonotype was seen a few times. This chain uses TRBV28 with TRBJ2-5, with D perhaps assigned TRBD1 or TRBD2 (5 bases each). The J call is in doubt because the DNA end fits TRBJ2-1 better. The CDR3 contains 16 residues. CDR1 and CDR2 (germline): MDHEN, SYDVKM. The CDR3 nucleotides are TGTGCCAGCAGTTTAGGGACGACAGATCTTGGGAATGAGCAGTTCTTC. Amino acids: CASSLGTTDLGNEQFF.

This clonotype was seen more than once but under ten times. This sequence joins TRBV6-6 and TRBJ2-5; 9 nucleotides agree with TRBD1. CDR1 is MNHNY, CDR2 SVGAGI, per germline (reference sequence). The V gene end was trimmed by 5 bases and the J gene end by 5 bases; junction bases not matched to a gene: 9. The CDR3 loop spans 15 amino acids. CDR3 protein: CASSRDRDPRETQYF. For the CDR3, the DNA is TGTGCCAGCAGTCGGGACAGGGACCCCCGGGAGACCCAGTACTTC.

CDR3 in DNA: TGTGCCAGCAGTTTCGGGGGGGTACGGAACACTGAAGCTTTCTTT. As protein: CASSFGGVRNTEAFF. This rearrangement joins TRBV12-3 or TRBV12-4 to TRBJ1-1, with D perhaps matching TRBD1 (5 bases). The length of the CDR3 is 15 residues. V lost 3 bases and J 1 base, leaving 12 bases between the germline ends.

V gene TRBV28 combines with J gene TRBJ1-1; tentatively, D is TRBD1 (6 bases). The V end was cut by 8 bases, the J end by 3 bases, with 16 bases between. The CDR3 length is 14 residues. Germline V lookup: CDR1 MDHEN, CDR2 SYDVKM. The CDR3 spells CASRATGYDTEAFF. CDR3 coding DNA: TGTGCCAGCCGCGCAACAGGGTACGACACTGAAGCTTTCTTT.

The chain has TRBV9 and TRBJ2-6; no firm D call. The CDR3 contains 15 residues. Germline-derived CDR1 and CDR2 are SGDLS and YYNGEE. V dropped 0 bases and J dropped 2 bases, with 6 bases sitting between them. DNA for the CDR3: TGTGCCAGCAGCGTAGCAGCCACTGGGGCCAACGTCCTGACTTTC. This sequence encodes CASSVAATGANVLTF.